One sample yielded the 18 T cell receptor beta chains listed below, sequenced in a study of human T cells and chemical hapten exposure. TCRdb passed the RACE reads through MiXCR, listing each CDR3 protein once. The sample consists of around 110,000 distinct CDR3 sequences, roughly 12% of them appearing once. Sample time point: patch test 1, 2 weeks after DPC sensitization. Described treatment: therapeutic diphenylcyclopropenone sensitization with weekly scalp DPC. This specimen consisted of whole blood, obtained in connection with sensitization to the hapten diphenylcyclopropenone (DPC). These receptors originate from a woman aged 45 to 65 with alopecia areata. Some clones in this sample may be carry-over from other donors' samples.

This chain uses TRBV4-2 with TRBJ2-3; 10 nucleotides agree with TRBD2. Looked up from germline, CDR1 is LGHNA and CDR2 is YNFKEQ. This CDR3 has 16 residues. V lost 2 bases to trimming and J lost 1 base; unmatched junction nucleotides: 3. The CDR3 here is CASSQSSGGGTDTQYF. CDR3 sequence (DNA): TGTGCCAGCAGCCAATCGAGCGGGGGGGGCACAGATACGCAGTATTTT.

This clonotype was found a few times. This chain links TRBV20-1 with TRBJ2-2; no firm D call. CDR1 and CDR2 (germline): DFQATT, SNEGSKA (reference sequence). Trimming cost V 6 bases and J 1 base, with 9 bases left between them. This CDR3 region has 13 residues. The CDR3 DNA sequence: TGCAGTGCGCCATACGAGAACACCGGGGAGCTGTTTTTT. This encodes CSAPYENTGELFF.

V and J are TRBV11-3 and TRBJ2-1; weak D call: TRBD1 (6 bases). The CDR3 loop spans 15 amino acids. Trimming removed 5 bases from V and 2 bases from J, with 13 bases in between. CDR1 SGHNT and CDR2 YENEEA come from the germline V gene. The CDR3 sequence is CASSPWSGAYNEQFF. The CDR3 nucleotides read TGTGCCAGCAGCCCCTGGTCAGGGGCCTACAATGAGCAGTTCTTC.

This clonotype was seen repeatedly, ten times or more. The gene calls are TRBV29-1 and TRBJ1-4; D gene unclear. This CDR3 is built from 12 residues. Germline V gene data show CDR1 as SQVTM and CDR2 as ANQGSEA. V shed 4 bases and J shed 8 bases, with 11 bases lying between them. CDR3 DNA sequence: TGCAGCGTTGGTCAAGGTCGGGAAAAACTGTTTTTT. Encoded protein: CSVGQGREKLFF. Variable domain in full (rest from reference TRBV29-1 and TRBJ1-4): SAVISQKPSRDICQRGTSLTIQCQVDSQVTMMFWYRQQPGQSLTLIATANQGSEATYESGFVIDKFPISRPNLTFSTLTVSNMSPEDSSIYLCSVGQGREKLFFGSGTQLSVL.

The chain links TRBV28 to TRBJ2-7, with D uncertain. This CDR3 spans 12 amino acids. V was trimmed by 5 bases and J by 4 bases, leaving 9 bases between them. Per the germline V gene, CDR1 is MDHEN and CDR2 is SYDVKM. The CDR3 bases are TGTGCCAGCAGTCCCGCCCTGTACGAGCAGTACTTC. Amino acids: CASSPALYEQYF.

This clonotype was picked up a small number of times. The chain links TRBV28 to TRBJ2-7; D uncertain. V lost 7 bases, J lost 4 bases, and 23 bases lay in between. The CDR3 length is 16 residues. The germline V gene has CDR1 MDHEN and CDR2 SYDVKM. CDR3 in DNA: TGTGCCAGCACCATTGGTGGCAGCCCCCTGAGGTACGAGCAGTACTTC. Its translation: CASTIGGSPLRYEQYF.

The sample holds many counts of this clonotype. CDR3 coding DNA: TGCGCCAGCAGCCAAGCGGGGGCGGGCAGAGCCTCTGGAAACACCATATATTTT. The encoded protein is CASSQAGAGRASGNTIYF. The chain combines TRBV4-3 with TRBJ1-3, with a tentative D call TRBD1 (6 bases). The CDR3 loop spans 18 amino acids. Germline CDR1 is LGHNA and CDR2 is YSLEER. V gave up 1 base and J gave up 0 bases, with 16 bases separating them.

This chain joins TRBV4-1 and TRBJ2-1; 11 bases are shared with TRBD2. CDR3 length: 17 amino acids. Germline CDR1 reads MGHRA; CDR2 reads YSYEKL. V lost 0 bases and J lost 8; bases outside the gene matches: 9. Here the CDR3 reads CASSQDFGTSGTDEQFF. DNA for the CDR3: TGCGCCAGCAGCCAAGATTTCGGGACTAGCGGAACAGATGAGCAGTTCTTC.

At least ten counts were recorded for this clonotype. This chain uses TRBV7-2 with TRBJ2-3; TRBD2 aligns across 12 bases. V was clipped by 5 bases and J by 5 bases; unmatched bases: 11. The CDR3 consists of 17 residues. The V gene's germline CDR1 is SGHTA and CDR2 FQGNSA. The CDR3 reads CASSPRASGGVVDTQYF. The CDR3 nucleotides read TGTGCCAGCAGCCCCCGGGCTAGCGGGGGGGTAGTAGATACGCAGTATTTT.

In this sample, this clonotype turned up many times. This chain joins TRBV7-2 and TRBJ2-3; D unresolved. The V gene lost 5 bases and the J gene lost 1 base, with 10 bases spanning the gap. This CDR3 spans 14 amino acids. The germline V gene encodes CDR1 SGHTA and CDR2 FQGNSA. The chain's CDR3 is CASSQNFGTDTQYF. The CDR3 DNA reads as TGTGCCAGCAGCCAAAATTTTGGCACAGATACGCAGTATTTT.

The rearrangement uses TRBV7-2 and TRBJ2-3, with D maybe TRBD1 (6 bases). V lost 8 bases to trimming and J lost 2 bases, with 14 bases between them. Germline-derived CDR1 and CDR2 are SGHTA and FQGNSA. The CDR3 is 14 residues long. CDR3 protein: CASRAGAPTDTQYF. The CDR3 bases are TGTGCCAGCCGAGCAGGGGCACCCACAGATACGCAGTATTTT. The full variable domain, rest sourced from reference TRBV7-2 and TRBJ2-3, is GAGVSQSPSNKVTEKGKDVELRCDPISGHTALYWYRQSLGQGLEFLIYFQGNSAPDKSGLPSDRFSAERTGGSVSTLTIQRTQQEDSAVYLCASRAGAPTDTQYFGPGTRLTVL.

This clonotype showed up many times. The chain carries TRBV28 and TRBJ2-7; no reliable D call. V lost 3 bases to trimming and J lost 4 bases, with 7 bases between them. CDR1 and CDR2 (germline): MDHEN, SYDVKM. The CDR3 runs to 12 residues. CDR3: CASSFNIYEQYF. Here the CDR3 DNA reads TGTGCCAGCAGTTTCAATATTTACGAGCAGTACTTC. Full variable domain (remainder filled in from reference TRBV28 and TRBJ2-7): DVKVTQSSRYLVKRTGEKVFLECVQDMDHENMFWYRQDPGLGLRLIYFSYDVKMKEKGDIPEGYSVSREKKERFSLILESASTNQTSMYLCASSFNIYEQYFGPGTRLTVT.

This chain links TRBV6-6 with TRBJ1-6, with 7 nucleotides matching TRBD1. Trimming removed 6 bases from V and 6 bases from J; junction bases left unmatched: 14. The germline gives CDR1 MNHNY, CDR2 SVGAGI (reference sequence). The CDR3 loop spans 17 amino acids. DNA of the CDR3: TGTGCCAGCAGACATACCCAGTCGGGACAGCCTAATTCACCCCTCCACTTT. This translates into CASRHTQSGQPNSPLHF.

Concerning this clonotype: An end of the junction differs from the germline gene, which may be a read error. The CDR3 region is CASSLDEWDGNSLRSGADVLTF. The CDR3 DNA is TGTGCCAGCAGCCTAGATGAGTGGGACGGAAACTCACTTCGCTCTGGGGCCGACGTCCTGACTTTC. The chain joins TRBV7-6 to TRBJ2-6, with D perhaps assigned TRBD1 or TRBD2 (5 bases each). CDR3 length: 22 amino acids. Germline-derived CDR1 and CDR2 are SGHVS and FNYEAQ.

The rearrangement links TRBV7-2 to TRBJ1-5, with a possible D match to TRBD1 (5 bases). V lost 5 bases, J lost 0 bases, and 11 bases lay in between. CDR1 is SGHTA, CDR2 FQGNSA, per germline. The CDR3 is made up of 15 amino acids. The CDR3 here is CASSRNRNSNQPQHF. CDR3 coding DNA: TGTGCCAGCAGCCGAAACAGGAATAGCAATCAGCCCCAGCATTTT.

In DNA form, the CDR3 reads TGTGCCAGCAGCTTAGAGTACCGGACACCGACCTCTGGAAACACCATATATTTT. Translating gives CASSLEYRTPTSGNTIYF. The chain uses TRBV7-6 and TRBJ1-3, with a weak D call TRBD1 (5 bases). V lost 1 base and J 0 bases, leaving 16 bases between the germline ends. CDR3 length: 18 residues. Germline V gives CDR1 SGHVS, CDR2 FNYEAQ.

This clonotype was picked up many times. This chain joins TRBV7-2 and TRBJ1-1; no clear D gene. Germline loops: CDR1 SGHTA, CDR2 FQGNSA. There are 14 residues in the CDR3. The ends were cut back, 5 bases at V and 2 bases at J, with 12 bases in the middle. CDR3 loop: CASSPSFINTEAFF. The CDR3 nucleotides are TGTGCCAGCAGCCCCTCATTCATTAACACTGAAGCTTTCTTT.

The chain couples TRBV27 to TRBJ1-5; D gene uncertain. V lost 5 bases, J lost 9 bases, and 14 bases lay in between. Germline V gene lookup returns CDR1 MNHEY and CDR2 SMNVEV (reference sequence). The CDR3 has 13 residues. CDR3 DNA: TGTGCCAGCAGTCCCGACTACAGAACGCCCCAGCATTTT. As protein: CASSPDYRTPQHF.